This T cell receptor beta chain originates from a study of T-cell memory formation after mild COVID-19. At the level of the study: TCR clusters were mostly confined to one donor each.

Study results and limitations: Memory cells collected pre-infection included some clones that later responded, suggesting cross-reactive memory joined.

In this sample, this clonotype turned up a few times. The antigen is undetermined. MiXCR, run by TCRdb on the 5' RACE reads, gives a single entry per CDR3 protein. In the table there are approximately 54,000 distinct CDR3 sequences, around 10% of which are singletons. The sample was PBMCs or a T cell subset sorted from them (not recorded which). The sequence was obtained from a man aged 18-30 years who had mild COVID-19 (a few samples of this study predate the infection). Cell type and time point are not known.

The chain's CDR3 is CASSLVSGDQPQHF. In DNA form, the CDR3 reads TGTGCCAGCAGTTTAGTTTCGGGTGATCAGCCCCAGCATTTT. The rearrangement uses TRBV12-3 or TRBV12-4 and TRBJ1-5; D gene unclear. Trimming pared 1 base from V and 5 bases from J, leaving 9 bases between. The CDR3 has 14 residues.